Described below is a single T cell receptor (beta chain) sequence and its context. The antigen this receptor binds is unknown. No quality values exist for individual bases; no much larger clone is one base distant. The record originates from a study of CD8+CD57+ T cells in acquired aplastic anemia (dated by TCRdb to 2017 to 2018). As for the study more broadly: A mean of around 3.2 ug of DNA, ranging from roughly 0.2 to 30 ug, was extracted from sorted CD4+ and CD8+ cells. For healthy donor samples, the average read count was about 9.8 million for CD4+ cells and around 12 million for CD8+ cells.

In the study, sorted CD4+ and CD8+ blood T cells from patients with severe aplastic anemia and from healthy subjects underwent deep sequencing of TCR repertoires. Ficoll-Paque density gradient centrifugation was used to isolate peripheral blood mononuclear cells. Before DNA was extracted, CD4+ and CD8+ T cells were sorted using either FACS or magnetic beads. The CDR3 has 14 amino acids, counting the end cysteine and phenylalanine. Only the CDR3 DNA is retained, 42 bases long and in frame from the first base. Compared with germline, V lacks 4 bases and J lacks 10 bases; bases without a gene match: 10. The germline V gene provides CDR1 SGDLS and CDR2 YYNGEE. Results the study describes overall, beyond this receptor: Patients and healthy controls showed no significant difference in CD8+ Simpson's diversity (P=0.060). Approximately 27 CD8+ CDR3 sequences were found in both patients and controls but appeared to be highly expressed in patients and within the immunodominant clones of the patients.

TCR beta VDJ combination and CDR3 sequence profiling used genomic DNA as the template. An Illumina HiSeq 2000 was used for TCR repertoire sequencing. The source study handled its data this way. Repertoires were assessed using TRBV/TRBJ rearrangement plots, CDR3 size and DJ length profiles, and Simpson's diversity index. Whichever DNA sequence was most abundant in the deep sequencing data was defined as the immunodominant clone. CDR3 amino acid sequences were checked for sharing across subjects and were also compared against the VDJdb database and published repertoires. The public reads were reprocessed in TCRdb via fastp at Q25 and MiXCR, keeping in-frame beta chains. Entries are consolidated by CDR3 protein sequence, retaining the most common genes and DNA. The V and J calls reflect TCRdb's pipeline rather than the authors' work. The sample has some 190,000 distinct CDR3 sequences on record, 54% of them singletons. Of the sample, roughly 15% is held by the ten largest clones.

The sequence was obtained from a human donor in good health, serving as a control. The chain employs TRBV9 and TRBJ2-1; 8 bases in between match TRBD1. The source material was sorted CD4+, CD8+, or CD8+CD57+ T cells (not recorded which) from PBMCs. This receptor carries the CDR3 CASSQQGGSGEQFF. The DNA is as follows: TGTGCCAGCAGCCAACAGGGGGGATCGGGGGAGCAGTTCTTC. Extended through the reference TRBV9 and TRBJ2-1 proteins, this CDR3 yields the full variable domain: DSGVTQTPKHLITATGQRVTLRCSPRSGDLSVYWYQQSLDQGLQFLIQYYNGEERAKGNILERFSAQQFPDLHSELNLSSLELGDSALYFCASSQQGGSGEQFFGPGTRLTVL.